A single sample gave rise to the 5 T cell receptor beta chains below, sequenced in a study of blood T cell repertoires in COVID-19. Using immunoSEQ multiplex PCR, the repertoire was profiled, and TCRdb retains in-frame clones only, with some absent. Of 45,000 to 55,000 clones listed, roughly 87% are singletons. The specimen was peripheral blood. All receptors come from a man in his sixties with active COVID-19.

In this sample, this clone turned up once. This rearrangement joins TRBV2 to TRBJ2-5, with 10 bases matching TRBD1. Germline V gene lookup returns CDR1 SNHLY and CDR2 FYNNEI. The CDR3 is 13 residues long. V gave up 10 bases and J gave up 4 bases; unmatched junction bases: 6. The CDR3 sequence is CATRQGAGETQYF. In DNA form, the CDR3 reads TGTGCCACCAGACAGGGGGCGGGAGAGACCCAGTACTTC.

J is TRBJ2-7 and V is TRBV28; 8 nucleotides line up with TRBD2. Germline CDR1 MDHEN, CDR2 SYDVKM. The CDR3 length is 16 residues. V lost 7 bases to trimming and J lost 2 bases; unmatched junction nucleotides: 13. The CDR3 sequence is CASNPSRGGGPYEQYF. In nucleotides, the CDR3 is TGTGCCAGCAATCCCTCACGGGGGGGAGGGCCCTACGAGCAGTACTTC.

This chain uses TRBV2 with TRBJ2-7; the match to TRBD2 covers 7 bases. The CDR3 totals 14 residues. The V gene's germline CDR1 is SNHLY and CDR2 FYNNEI. V shed 4 bases and J 7 bases; nucleotides not matched to a gene: 10. The CDR3: CASSVGYVGGEQYF. The CDR3 DNA follows: TGTGCCAGCAGTGTTGGCTACGTCGGGGGGGAGCAGTACTTC.

The genes are TRBV4-1 and TRBJ2-2, with TRBD2 as a possible D gene (6 bases). The V end lost 1 base, the J end lost 5 bases, and 14 bases lay between the germline ends. The V gene's germline CDR1 is MGHRA and CDR2 YSYEKL. CDR3 length equals 16 residues. This CDR3 is CASSQVGGMWTGELFF. The CDR3 DNA follows: TGCGCCAGCAGCCAAGTCGGCGGGATGTGGACCGGGGAGCTGTTTTTT.

V is TRBV11-3 and J is TRBJ2-5; possibly TRBD2 for D (5 bases). The ends were cut back, 3 bases at V and 7 bases at J, with 9 bases in the middle. The CDR3 contains 12 residues. Per the germline V gene, CDR1 is SGHNT and CDR2 is YENEEA. The CDR3 DNA is TGTGCCAGCAGCTTGGACTTGGGGACCCAGTACTTC. Residues: CASSLDLGTQYF. Complete variable domain (other parts from reference TRBV11-3 and TRBJ2-5): EAGVVQSPRYKIIEKKQPVAFWCNPISGHNTLYWYLQNLGQGPELLIRYENEEAVDDSQLPKDRFSAERLKGVDSTLKIQPAELGDSAVYLCASSLDLGTQYFGPGTRLLVL.